A selection of T cell receptor beta chains follows, all from one sample in a study of blood T cell repertoires in COVID-19. Clones were read by immunoSEQ multiplex PCR, and TCRdb kept only the in-frame ones, dropping some. The table records roughly 280,000 clones, roughly 90% of them present only once. The material sequenced was PBMCs or T cells enriched from blood (not recorded which). All receptors come from a woman in her fifties or sixties who had recovered from COVID-19. Both conserved end residues are part of each CDR3. Each record gives: D gene, CDR3 length, clone size, V gene, J gene, CDR3 protein, CDR3 DNA. D genes are given only for firm matches. Only part of the rows carry a size: once, few, many, or a class if the clone is expanded.

D: -; length: 14; size: -; V: TRBV15; J: TRBJ1-5; CDR3: CATSITGGYQPQHF; DNA: TGTGCCACCAGCATCACCGGCGGGTATCAGCCCCAGCATTTT
D: -; length: 14; size: -; V: TRBV5-1; J: TRBJ1-6; CDR3: CASSLWGVFSPLHF; DNA: TGCGCCAGCAGCTTGTGGGGGGTTTTTTCACCCCTCCACTTT
D: -; length: 15; size: -; V: TRBV7-2; J: TRBJ1-1; CDR3: CASSFFRGVNTEAFF; DNA: TGTGCCAGCAGCTTTTTTCGGGGAGTGAACACTGAAGCTTTCTTT
D: TRBD2; length: 15; size: once; V: TRBV11-2; J: TRBJ2-1; CDR3: CASSPVSGRHNEQFF; DNA: TGTGCCAGCAGTCCAGTTAGCGGGAGACACAATGAGCAGTTCTTC
D: -; length: 13; size: -; V: TRBV7-6; J: TRBJ2-2; CDR3: CASSSSTAGELFF; DNA: TGTGCCAGCAGCTCAAGTACGGCCGGGGAGCTGTTTTTT
D: TRBD1; length: 15; size: -; V: TRBV28; J: TRBJ2-7; CDR3: CASSWRTGGPYEQYF; DNA: TGTGCCAGCAGTTGGCGGACAGGGGGTCCCTACGAGCAGTACTTC
D: TRBD1; length: 16; size: -; V: TRBV24-1; J: TRBJ1-1; CDR3: CATSDSGTGGRTEAFF; DNA: TGTGCCACCAGTGATTCCGGGACAGGGGGAAGGACTGAAGCTTTCTTT
D: -; length: 15; size: -; V: TRBV6-5; J: TRBJ2-3; CDR3: CASYGGGASTDTQYF; DNA: TGTGCCAGCTACGGAGGGGGGGCTAGCACAGATACGCAGTATTTT
D: TRBD1; length: 15; size: once; V: TRBV27; J: TRBJ1-3; CDR3: CASKLTGDAGNTIYF; DNA: TGTGCCAGCAAATTGACAGGGGACGCTGGAAACACCATATATTTT
D: TRBD1; length: 15; size: -; V: TRBV2; J: TRBJ1-5; CDR3: CASSEALQGAEPQHF; DNA: TGTGCCAGCAGTGAAGCGCTTCAGGGGGCGGAGCCCCAGCATTTT
D: TRBD1; length: 16; size: -; V: TRBV7-9; J: TRBJ2-2; CDR3: CASSLGTGLDTGELFF; DNA: TGTGCCAGCAGCCTCGGGACAGGGCTGGACACCGGGGAGCTGTTTTTT
D: -; length: 13; size: -; V: TRBV5-1; J: TRBJ1-4; CDR3: CAIPVSTNEKLFF; DNA: TGCGCCATCCCGGTTTCAACTAATGAAAAACTGTTTTTT
D: TRBD1; length: 16; size: -; V: TRBV7-9; J: TRBJ1-5; CDR3: CASSLVTGGTNQPQHF; DNA: TGTGCCAGCAGCTTAGTGACAGGGGGTACCAATCAGCCCCAGCATTTT
D: -; length: 14; size: -; V: TRBV9; J: TRBJ1-4; CDR3: CASSVTGSWEKLFF; DNA: TGTGCCAGCAGCGTAACAGGGAGTTGGGAAAAACTGTTTTTT
D: -; length: 14; size: -; V: TRBV5-1; J: TRBJ2-2; CDR3: CASLQGSNTGELFF; DNA: TGCGCCAGCCTTCAGGGATCGAACACCGGGGAGCTGTTTTTT
D: -; length: 15; size: once; V: TRBV24-1; J: TRBJ2-1; CDR3: CATSGFGGRGNEQFF; DNA: TGTGCCACCAGTGGTTTTGGGGGTAGGGGGAATGAGCAGTTCTTC
D: TRBD1; length: 14; size: -; V: TRBV5-1; J: TRBJ1-2; CDR3: CASSYRQGSYGYTF; DNA: TGCGCCAGCAGCTACCGACAGGGCAGCTATGGCTACACCTTC
D: -; length: 15; size: -; V: TRBV5-4; J: TRBJ2-3; CDR3: CASSSAERSTDTQYF; DNA: TGTGCCAGCAGCTCCGCCGAGCGGAGCACAGATACGCAGTATTTT
D: -; length: 17; size: -; V: TRBV21-1; J: TRBJ1-1; CDR3: CASTVCSLVGEGTEAFF; DNA: -
D: TRBD2; length: 14; size: -; V: TRBV7-2; J: TRBJ2-1; CDR3: CASSGTSTYNEQFF; DNA: TGTGCCAGCAGCGGGACTAGCACCTACAATGAGCAGTTCTTC
D: -; length: 15; size: once; V: TRBV3-1/TRBV3-2; J: TRBJ1-2; CDR3: CASSQVYPSGVGYTF; DNA: TGTGCCAGCAGCCAAGTATACCCCTCAGGCGTCGGCTACACCTTC
D: TRBD2; length: 16; size: -; V: TRBV29-1; J: TRBJ2-7; CDR3: CSVGERWTSGIDEQYF; DNA: TGCAGCGTTGGGGAAAGATGGACTAGCGGGATTGACGAGCAGTACTTC
D: -; length: 14; size: -; V: TRBV28; J: TRBJ1-2; CDR3: CASNTGPPNYGYTF; DNA: TGTGCCAGCAACACAGGGCCGCCAAACTATGGCTACACCTTC
D: TRBD1; length: 18; size: -; V: TRBV27; J: TRBJ1-6; CDR3: CASSILPGTGAVNSPLHF; DNA: TGTGCCAGCAGTATACTCCCCGGGACAGGGGCAGTTAATTCACCCCTCCACTTT
D: TRBD1; length: 16; size: -; V: TRBV28; J: TRBJ1-5; CDR3: CASSPPTGGMGQPQHF; DNA: TGTGCCAGCAGTCCGCCGACAGGGGGCATGGGTCAGCCCCAGCATTTT
D: TRBD1; length: 15; size: -; V: TRBV11-3; J: TRBJ2-1; CDR3: CASSGSRGPNNEQFF; DNA: TGTGCCAGCAGCGGTTCGAGGGGGCCCAACAATGAGCAGTTCTTC
D: -; length: 14; size: -; V: TRBV5-5; J: TRBJ1-1; CDR3: CASELGVRGTEAFF; DNA: TGTGCCAGTGAGTTGGGCGTTAGGGGGACTGAAGCTTTCTTT
D: -; length: 12; size: -; V: TRBV2; J: TRBJ1-2; CDR3: CASSAQSYGYTF; DNA: TGTGCCAGCAGTGCACAGAGTTATGGCTACACCTTC
D: -; length: 14; size: -; V: TRBV18; J: TRBJ1-5; CDR3: CASSPNRDLQPQHF; DNA: TGTGCCAGCTCACCGAACAGGGATCTGCAGCCCCAGCATTTT
D: -; length: 15; size: -; V: TRBV27; J: TRBJ1-2; CDR3: CASSLSNGQIYGYTF; DNA: TGTGCCAGCAGTTTATCGAACGGACAGATCTATGGCTACACCTTC
D: -; length: 14; size: -; V: TRBV5-1; J: TRBJ2-7; CDR3: CASSFRATGREQYF; DNA: TGCGCCAGCAGCTTTCGGGCGACAGGCAGAGAGCAGTACTTC
D: TRBD1; length: 14; size: -; V: TRBV19; J: TRBJ1-2; CDR3: CASSITGGEDGYTF; DNA: TGTGCCAGTAGTATTACAGGGGGCGAAGATGGCTACACCTTC
D: TRBD1; length: 15; size: few; V: TRBV19; J: TRBJ1-2; CDR3: CASSATDRGYYGYTF; DNA: TGTGCCAGTAGTGCGACCGACAGGGGATACTATGGCTACACCTTC
D: TRBD1; length: 14; size: -; V: TRBV2; J: TRBJ2-7; CDR3: CASSDGTGAYEQYF; DNA: TGTGCCAGCAGTGACGGGACAGGGGCCTACGAGCAGTACTTC
D: -; length: 16; size: -; V: TRBV27; J: TRBJ1-1; CDR3: CASSLRGGFLSPEAFF; DNA: TGTGCCAGCAGTCTCCGAGGAGGATTCCTATCCCCTGAAGCTTTCTTT
D: -; length: 16; size: -; V: TRBV5-1; J: TRBJ1-4; CDR3: CASSPGEALGGEKLFF; DNA: TGCGCCAGCAGCCCCGGAGAAGCCCTAGGAGGCGAAAAACTGTTTTTT
D: -; length: 18; size: -; V: TRBV5-8; J: TRBJ1-2; CDR3: CASSLGWSMVQEMYGYTF; DNA: TGTGCCAGCAGCTTGGGGTGGTCCATGGTACAGGAGATGTATGGCTACACCTTC
D: -; length: 16; size: once; V: TRBV7-3; J: TRBJ2-2; CDR3: CASGYRVSVGTGELFF; DNA: TGTGCCAGCGGATACAGGGTTTCCGTGGGCACCGGGGAGCTGTTTTTT
D: TRBD1; length: 18; size: -; V: TRBV4-1; J: TRBJ1-3; CDR3: CASSQEGQGASSGNTIYF; DNA: TGCGCCAGCAGCCAAGAGGGACAGGGGGCCAGCTCTGGAAACACCATATATTTT
D: TRBD1; length: 15; size: -; V: TRBV11-2; J: TRBJ1-1; CDR3: CASSPQDRGDTEAFF; DNA: TGTGCCAGCAGCCCCCAGGACAGGGGGGACACTGAAGCTTTCTTT
D: TRBD1; length: 15; size: few; V: TRBV5-6; J: TRBJ1-2; CDR3: CASSPRDRPNRDYTF; DNA: TGTGCCAGCAGCCCCCGGGACAGGCCCAACCGCGACTACACCTTC
D: -; length: 16; size: -; V: TRBV4-1; J: TRBJ1-3; CDR3: CASSQSPPRSGNTIYF; DNA: TGCGCCAGCAGCCAATCCCCTCCCCGCTCTGGAAACACCATATATTTT
D: -; length: 16; size: few; V: TRBV30; J: TRBJ1-2; CDR3: CAWRGAGRVLNYGYTF; DNA: TGTGCCTGGAGAGGAGCAGGCAGGGTTCTTAACTATGGCTACACCTTC
D: -; length: 15; size: -; V: TRBV2; J: TRBJ2-3; CDR3: CASSEPRGLTDTQYF; DNA: TGTGCCAGCAGTGAACCCAGGGGCTTGACAGATACGCAGTATTTT
D: TRBD1; length: 16; size: once; V: TRBV6-2/TRBV6-3; J: TRBJ2-2; CDR3: CASSDPGQGLTGELFF; DNA: TGTGCCAGCAGCGACCCGGGACAGGGTTTGACCGGGGAGCTGTTTTTT
D: TRBD1; length: 17; size: -; V: TRBV3-1/TRBV3-2; J: TRBJ1-4; CDR3: CASSHPGQLATNEKLFF; DNA: TGTGCCAGCAGCCACCCGGGACAGCTTGCAACTAATGAAAAACTGTTTTTT